Listed below are T cell receptor beta chains from one sample, sequenced in a study of identical twins. TCRdb used MiXCR to reprocess the 5' RACE reads, holding one entry per CDR3 protein. The sample records roughly 230,000 distinct CDR3 sequences, approximately 8.3% being singletons. These records were also assigned to another study, of yellow fever vaccine responses in identical twins.

The material sequenced was CD8+ T cells sorted from blood. The receptors were gathered from a woman aged 18-29 years in good health. Both conserved end residues are part of each CDR3. The order of the fields is clone size, V gene, D gene, J gene, CDR3 protein, CDR3 DNA. The D gene is left open where the match is weak. A row's size may be missing; if present it is once, few, many or a size class.

>NA|TRBV10-3|NA|TRBJ2-7
CAISRPQEIYEQYF
TGTGCCATCAGCCGCCCGCAGGAAATCTACGAGCAGTACTTC
>many|TRBV15|NA|TRBJ2-2
CATSPGRGTNTGELFF
TGTGCCACCAGCCCGGGTAGAGGAACAAACACCGGGGAGCTGTTTTTT
>few|TRBV3-1|TRBD1|TRBJ2-4
CASSPPDRVKNIQYF
TGTGCCAGCAGCCCCCCAGACAGGGTTAAAAACATTCAGTACTTC
>NA|TRBV5-6|NA|TRBJ2-7
CASGGYQYEQYF
TGTGCCAGCGGAGGCTACCAATACGAGCAGTACTTC
>NA|TRBV29-1|NA|TRBJ2-5
CSAEPDIQETQYF
TGCAGCGCCGAACCCGACATCCAAGAGACCCAGTACTTC
>NA|TRBV7-8|NA|TRBJ2-7
CASSQSGAHYEQYF
TGTGCCAGCAGCCAGTCAGGGGCCCACTACGAGCAGTACTTC
>many|TRBV29-1|TRBD2|TRBJ2-1
CSTTGTSGGSRNSYNEQFF
TGCAGCACCACCGGGACTAGCGGGGGGTCCCGAAACTCCTACAATGAGCAGTTCTTC
>NA|TRBV6-6|NA|TRBJ2-3
CASTYGADTQYF
TGTGCCAGCACCTATGGCGCAGATACGCAGTATTTT
>NA|TRBV12-3/TRBV12-4|NA|TRBJ1-1
CASTSRQIPTEAFF
TGTGCCAGCACCTCGAGGCAGATACCCACTGAAGCTTTCTTT
>NA|TRBV20-1|TRBD2|TRBJ2-2
CSAKSGLAGPNTGELFF
TGCAGTGCTAAATCGGGACTAGCGGGACCGAACACCGGGGAGCTGTTTTTT
>few|TRBV7-2|TRBD2|TRBJ2-3
CASSLILAGGGADTQYF
TGTGCCAGCAGCTTAATCCTAGCGGGAGGGGGGGCAGATACGCAGTATTTT
>many|TRBV4-3|NA|TRBJ2-5
CASSQDRGPKTQYF
TGCGCCAGCAGCCAAGACAGGGGACCCAAGACCCAGTACTTC
>few|TRBV11-2|NA|TRBJ2-7
CASSSPQGSYEQYF
TGTGCCAGCAGCTCCCCCCAGGGCTCCTACGAGCAGTACTTC
>NA|TRBV11-2|NA|TRBJ2-7
CASSARLVPYEQYF
TGTGCCAGCAGCGCGAGACTAGTCCCCTACGAGCAGTACTTC
>NA|TRBV20-1|NA|TRBJ2-1
CSANDFRPEQFF
TGCAGTGCTAATGACTTTCGCCCTGAGCAGTTCTTC
>NA|TRBV10-2|NA|TRBJ2-5
CASSESRGQYF
TGCGCCAGCAGTGAGTCCCGAGGCCAGTACTTC
>NA|TRBV4-3|NA|TRBJ2-7
CASSQDKRGYEQYF
TGCGCCAGCAGCCAAGATAAAAGGGGGTACGAGCAGTACTTC
>few|TRBV6-5|NA|TRBJ2-3
CASSYSEDPYTDTQYF
TGTGCCAGCAGTTACTCCGAGGATCCTTACACAGATACGCAGTATTTT
>NA|TRBV4-3|NA|TRBJ2-6
CASSPTTGYSGANVLTF
TGCGCCAGCAGCCCGACAACTGGTTACTCTGGGGCCAACGTCCTGACTTTC
>NA|TRBV7-9|TRBD2|TRBJ2-7
CASSKIIAGGFYEQYF
TGTGCCAGCAGTAAAATAATAGCGGGAGGTTTTTACGAGCAGTACTTC
>few|TRBV25-1|TRBD1|TRBJ2-2
CASSDWTGVNTGELFF
TGTGCCAGCAGTGACTGGACAGGGGTGAACACCGGGGAGCTGTTTTTT
>NA|TRBV5-1|NA|TRBJ2-7
CASRGAYEQYF
TGCGCCAGCAGGGGGGCCTACGAGCAGTACTTC
>few|TRBV18|TRBD1|TRBJ2-7
CASSSGQGSVYEQYF
TGTGCCAGCTCATCCGGACAGGGGAGTGTATACGAGCAGTACTTC
>NA|TRBV29-1|TRBD2|TRBJ2-7
CSVEGRGGSYEQYF
TGCAGCGTTGAAGGCCGGGGGGGGTCCTACGAGCAGTACTTC
>many|TRBV15|NA|TRBJ2-7
CATSWAGTEQYF
TGTGCCACCAGCTGGGCGGGGACCGAGCAGTACTTC
>NA|TRBV6-2/TRBV6-3|NA|TRBJ2-3
CASSYSTGADTQYF
TGTGCCAGCAGTTACTCTACGGGAGCGGATACGCAGTATTTT
>NA|TRBV11-1|TRBD2|TRBJ2-7
CASSLAGAATGTSGTYEQYF
TGTGCCAGCAGCTTAGCGGGTGCGGCTACCGGGACTAGCGGGACCTACGAGCAGTACTTC
>NA|TRBV28|NA|TRBJ2-5
CASSSGPALQETQYF
TGTGCCAGCAGTTCGGGACCGGCACTCCAAGAGACCCAGTACTTC
>few|TRBV28|TRBD1|TRBJ2-7
CASSSGQGSQYEQYF
TGTGCCAGCAGCTCGGGACAGGGGAGTCAATACGAGCAGTACTTC
>NA|TRBV12-3/TRBV12-4|TRBD1|TRBJ1-2
CASSHPGQGAFDTF
TGTGCCAGCAGTCACCCGGGACAGGGAGCTTTTGATACCTTC
>few|TRBV4-3|TRBD2|TRBJ2-7
CASSQEWGLGYEQYF
TGCGCCAGCAGCCAAGAATGGGGACTAGGCTACGAGCAGTACTTC
>many|TRBV4-1|NA|TRBJ1-1
CASSLGTMNTEAFF
TGCGCCAGCAGCCTAGGGACAATGAACACTGAAGCTTTCTTT
>few|TRBV7-9|TRBD2|TRBJ2-7
CASSLVREGRYEQYF
TGTGCCAGCAGCTTAGTGCGGGAGGGCCGTTACGAGCAGTACTTC
>few|TRBV7-9|TRBD1|TRBJ1-2
CASSPGTGEGYTF
TGTGCCAGCAGCCCCGGGACAGGGGAAGGCTACACCTTC
>many|TRBV7-9|TRBD1|TRBJ2-3
CASSSTGTGLTDTQYF
TGTGCCAGCAGCTCAACCGGGACAGGGTTAACAGATACGCAGTATTTT
>few|TRBV14|TRBD1|TRBJ2-1
CASSRHRGRGYNEQFF
TGTGCCAGCAGTCGTCACAGGGGGCGTGGGTACAATGAGCAGTTCTTC
>NA|TRBV7-2|TRBD2|TRBJ2-1
CASSLESGRGVNEQFF
TGTGCCAGCAGCTTAGAGAGCGGGAGAGGGGTCAATGAGCAGTTCTTC
>many|TRBV20-1|TRBD2|TRBJ2-1
CSARSLAGVYNEQFF
TGCAGTGCTAGGTCTCTAGCGGGAGTATACAATGAGCAGTTCTTC
>few|TRBV20-1|TRBD2|TRBJ2-7
CSAARPSGGAYEQYF
TGCAGTGCGGCCAGACCTAGCGGTGGGGCCTACGAGCAGTACTTC
>many|TRBV6-5|NA|TRBJ2-7
CASSVAEEQYF
TGTGCCAGCAGCGTAGCAGAGGAGCAGTACTTC
>NA|TRBV20-1|TRBD1|TRBJ2-7
CSAWTGTIEQYF
TGCAGTGCTTGGACAGGGACGATCGAGCAGTACTTC
>few|TRBV6-5|TRBD2|TRBJ2-1
CASSYPRGGNEQFF
TGTGCCAGCAGTTACCCCCGGGGGGGCAATGAGCAGTTCTTC
>few|TRBV6-2/TRBV6-3|TRBD1|TRBJ2-7
CASRYHVDLDRGVYEQYF
TGTGCCAGCAGATACCACGTCGACCTGGACAGGGGTGTCTACGAGCAGTACTTC
>few|TRBV7-9|NA|TRBJ1-2
CASSPPSGTPNYGYTF
TGTGCCAGCAGCCCACCATCCGGGACACCAAACTATGGCTACACCTTC